A single TCR beta chain is shown here with its context. Its antigen is unidentified. This entry is derived from a study of vaccination and CD4 T cells after COVID-19. Study at large: Following dose two, a median approximately 72 days (range 14 to 241) passed before post-vaccine samples were taken. Cells were stimulated with overlapping spike peptide pools from SARS-CoV-2, HCoV-NL63, HCoV-OC43 and HCoV-229E. Study-wide results and caveats: Median reactive clonotypes, those recognizing SARS-CoV-2, rose from 21 to 38, not significantly.

The Oncomine TCR Beta short-read assay generated sequence data from the DNA of cultured CD4+ T cells. TCRdb itself ran the PCR reads through MiXCR, one entry per CDR3 protein. The repertoire holds approximately 20,000 distinct CDR3 sequences, roughly 70% seen once, with roughly 8.7% in the top ten. The germline V gene has CDR1 GTSNPN and CDR2 SVGIG (reference sequence). There are 14 residues in the CDR3. Trimming took off 1 base at V and 7 bases at J, with 17 bases between the two ends. Treatment described: roughly ten-day PBMC culture with coronavirus spike peptide pools or control peptides (ViraFEST assay). Antigen-specific T cells were expanded with peptide pools by ViraFEST, and TCRs were then sequenced.

The TCR originated in a human donor who had recovered from COVID-19. The chain recombines TRBV30 with TRBJ2-7, with a weak D call TRBD1 (6 bases). Sequencing was carried out using CD4+ T cells from blood, cultured in vitro. The CDR3 loop is CAWSGTGSGREQYF. CDR3 in DNA: TGTGCCTGGAGTGGAACAGGGTCGGGTCGGGAGCAGTACTTC.